These T cell receptor beta chains were read from a single sample in a study of blood T cell repertoires in COVID-19. TCRdb keeps only in-frame clones here, not all; method: immunoSEQ multiplex PCR. The sample carries 150,000 to 200,000 clones, roughly four fifths recorded once. The sample taken for sequencing was PBMCs or T cells enriched from blood (not recorded which). The receptor set was obtained from a man aged 35 to 55 who had recovered from COVID-19. CDR3s include the opening cysteine and the closing phenylalanine or tryptophan. The D gene is left open where the match is weak. A clone size is listed for some rows: how often the clone was seen (once, few, many), or a class if it is expanded.

length: 17; size: once; J: TRBJ2-3; V: TRBV6-2/TRBV6-3; D: TRBD1; DNA: TGTGCCAGCAGTACTGGGCAGGGGGATACTAGCACAGATACGCAGTATTTT; CDR3: CASSTGQGDTSTDTQYF
length: 15; size: once; J: TRBJ1-1; V: TRBV4-1; D: .; DNA: TGCGCCAGCAGCCAATCGGGACACATGAACACTGAAGCTTTCTTT; CDR3: CASSQSGHMNTEAFF
length: 14; size: many; J: TRBJ2-5; V: TRBV18; D: .; DNA: TGTGCCAGCTCTCCCAACCCAGGTCAAGAGACCCAGTACTTC; CDR3: CASSPNPGQETQYF
length: 14; size: .; J: TRBJ2-3; V: TRBV7-2; D: .; DNA: TGTGCCAGCAGCTTAGGGGGGCTCACAGATACGCAGTATTTT; CDR3: CASSLGGLTDTQYF
length: 12; size: .; J: TRBJ2-2; V: TRBV3-1/TRBV3-2; D: .; DNA: TGTGCCAGCAGCTTCCGGTCCGGGGAGCTGTTTTTT; CDR3: CASSFRSGELFF
length: 14; size: .; J: TRBJ1-1; V: TRBV6-4; D: TRBD1; DNA: TGTGCCAGCAGCCCTGGGACAGAGGGGACTGAAGCTTTCTTT; CDR3: CASSPGTEGTEAFF
length: 14; size: .; J: TRBJ2-1; V: TRBV27; D: .; DNA: TGTGCCAGCAGCGGGAGGACAGTCTACAATGAGCAGTTCTTC; CDR3: CASSGRTVYNEQFF
length: 13; size: .; J: TRBJ2-3; V: TRBV6-5; D: .; DNA: TGTGCCAGCAGTTTCGGGATCCGAGATACGCAGTATTTT; CDR3: CASSFGIRDTQYF
length: 13; size: .; J: TRBJ1-2; V: TRBV5-4; D: TRBD1; DNA: TGTGCCAGCAGCCCGTGGGACAGGGAGGGCTACACCTTC; CDR3: CASSPWDREGYTF
length: 15; size: .; J: TRBJ1-5; V: TRBV6-5; D: .; DNA: TGTGCCAGCATCCCGACCGTGGCGAGGAGTCAGCCCCAGCATTTT; CDR3: CASIPTVARSQPQHF
length: 16; size: .; J: TRBJ2-7; V: TRBV10-3; D: TRBD1; DNA: TGTGCCATCAGTGCCCTACCGGGACAGGAGGGATACGAGCAGTACTTC; CDR3: CAISALPGQEGYEQYF
length: 15; size: .; J: TRBJ1-1; V: TRBV15; D: .; DNA: TGTGCCACCAGCCCCGCTGGTACAGCCAACACTGAAGCTTTCTTT; CDR3: CATSPAGTANTEAFF
length: 14; size: .; J: TRBJ1-1; V: TRBV27; D: TRBD1; DNA: TGTGCCAGCACCGTGACAGGGGTAATCACTGAAGCTTTCTTT; CDR3: CASTVTGVITEAFF
length: 15; size: .; J: TRBJ2-7; V: TRBV5-4; D: .; DNA: TGTGCCAGCAGCTTGGCCTCTGGGCAGCAGTACGAGCAGTACTTC; CDR3: CASSLASGQQYEQYF
length: 15; size: few; J: TRBJ2-1; V: TRBV4-2; D: .; DNA: TGTGCCAGCAGCCAAGTCCAAGACAGTTACAATGAGCAGTTCTTC; CDR3: CASSQVQDSYNEQFF
length: 16; size: .; J: TRBJ2-1; V: TRBV24-1; D: TRBD2; DNA: TGTGCCACCAGCCCTACGCGGGACTACGACCGAAATGAGCAGTTCTTC; CDR3: CATSPTRDYDRNEQFF
length: 13; size: .; J: TRBJ1-2; V: TRBV7-9; D: .; DNA: TGTGCCAGCAGCCGGGGACAAACTTATGGCTACACCTTC; CDR3: CASSRGQTYGYTF
length: 15; size: .; J: TRBJ1-5; V: TRBV20-1; D: .; DNA: TGCAGTGCTAGTACGGAGATCAGGGGCAATCAGCCCCAGCATTTT; CDR3: CSASTEIRGNQPQHF
length: 14; size: .; J: TRBJ2-7; V: TRBV5-6; D: .; DNA: TGTGCCAGCAGCTCTACAGGTTCTGACTACGAGCAGTACTTC; CDR3: CASSSTGSDYEQYF
length: 13; size: .; J: TRBJ2-5; V: TRBV7-2; D: .; DNA: TGTGCCAGCAGCTTTGCCGGTCAAGAGACCCAGTACTTC; CDR3: CASSFAGQETQYF
length: 15; size: .; J: TRBJ1-2; V: TRBV7-9; D: .; DNA: TGTGCCAGCAGCTTAAACGGCGGGGGCGTAAGGGGCTACACCTTC; CDR3: CASSLNGGGVRGYTF
length: 15; size: .; J: TRBJ1-2; V: TRBV9; D: .; DNA: TGTGCCAGCAGCCCCCGGTCAGGGGTTAACTATGGCTACACCTTC; CDR3: CASSPRSGVNYGYTF
length: 14; size: .; J: TRBJ1-3; V: TRBV5-1; D: TRBD1; DNA: TGCGCCAGCAGCTTATCAGGGGGCGAGAACACCATATATTTT; CDR3: CASSLSGGENTIYF
length: 16; size: .; J: TRBJ1-2; V: TRBV28; D: .; DNA: TGTGCCAGCAGCTTAGACCGGCAGGGGCCCCGCTATGGCTACACCTTC; CDR3: CASSLDRQGPRYGYTF
length: 12; size: .; J: TRBJ2-7; V: TRBV6-6; D: .; DNA: TGTGCCAGCAGTTACTTCGCGGACGAGCAGTACTTC; CDR3: CASSYFADEQYF
length: 17; size: once; J: TRBJ1-2; V: TRBV5-4; D: .; DNA: TGTGCCAGCAGCTTCCTCTCGGGGGGCAGCTCTAACTATGGCTACACCTTC; CDR3: CASSFLSGGSSNYGYTF
length: 15; size: .; J: TRBJ2-2; V: TRBV7-7; D: TRBD1; DNA: TGTGCTAGCAGCTCCCAGGGGGCGGGTACCGGGGAGCTGTTTTTT; CDR3: CASSSQGAGTGELFF
length: 13; size: .; J: TRBJ2-5; V: TRBV6-2/TRBV6-3; D: .; DNA: TGTGCCAGCAGTTATCAAAACCAAGAGACCCAGTACTTC; CDR3: CASSYQNQETQYF
length: 15; size: once; J: TRBJ1-3; V: TRBV6-1; D: .; DNA: TGTGCCACCACCCCAGGCAGGGGAAGTGGAAACACCATATATTTT; CDR3: CATTPGRGSGNTIYF
length: 13; size: .; J: TRBJ1-6; V: TRBV6-1; D: .; DNA: TGTGCCAGCAGTGAAGTCAATAATTCACCCCTCCACTTT; CDR3: CASSEVNNSPLHF
length: 13; size: .; J: TRBJ1-4; V: TRBV6-5; D: .; DNA: TGTGCCAGCAGTTACGGGGGCCGGGAAAAACTGTTTTTT; CDR3: CASSYGGREKLFF
length: 16; size: .; J: TRBJ2-2; V: TRBV3-1/TRBV3-2; D: TRBD1; DNA: TGTGCCAGCAGCCAAGAACCAGGGGGCTACACCGGGGAGCTGTTTTTT; CDR3: CASSQEPGGYTGELFF
length: 16; size: .; J: TRBJ1-5; V: TRBV28; D: .; DNA: TGTGCCAGCAGACCCCGAGGGCGGTATAGCAATCAGCCCCAGCATTTT; CDR3: CASRPRGRYSNQPQHF
length: 16; size: .; J: TRBJ2-1; V: TRBV3-1/TRBV3-2; D: TRBD2; DNA: TGTGCCAGCAGCCAAGTCGTAGCGGGGGGTAGGGATGAGCAGTTCTTC; CDR3: CASSQVVAGGRDEQFF
length: 15; size: few; J: TRBJ1-1; V: TRBV5-1; D: .; DNA: TGCGCCAGCAGCTGGGGGGTGGTCGGGGACACTGAAGCTTTCTTT; CDR3: CASSWGVVGDTEAFF
length: 14; size: .; J: TRBJ1-4; V: TRBV19; D: .; DNA: TGTGCCAGTAGTATGAGACACCCTAATGAAAAACTGTTTTTT; CDR3: CASSMRHPNEKLFF
length: 18; size: few; J: TRBJ2-7; V: TRBV4-1; D: TRBD1; DNA: TGCGCCAGCAGCCCTTACCCCAGGACAGGGCCAACGACGTACGAGCAGTACTTC; CDR3: CASSPYPRTGPTTYEQYF
length: 14; size: .; J: TRBJ2-7; V: TRBV7-2; D: .; DNA: TGTGCCAGCAGCTTAGCGGGGGGAGGATACGAGCAGTACTTC; CDR3: CASSLAGGGYEQYF
length: 14; size: .; J: TRBJ2-5; V: TRBV15; D: .; DNA: TGTGCCACCAGCAGGAGGGAACTACAAGAGACCCAGTACTTC; CDR3: CATSRRELQETQYF
length: 17; size: .; J: TRBJ2-7; V: TRBV19; D: TRBD1; DNA: TGTGCCAGTAGTGCCGGGACAGGGGACCGGAGCTCCTACGAGCAGTACTTC; CDR3: CASSAGTGDRSSYEQYF
length: 14; size: .; J: TRBJ1-2; V: TRBV7-9; D: .; DNA: TGTGCCAGCAGCACTATGGCCTGGGACTCCCGGCGGACCTTC; CDR3: CASSTMAWDSRRTF
length: 15; size: .; J: TRBJ1-2; V: TRBV27; D: .; DNA: TGTGCCAGCAGGTCCCAGGGGAAGACTAACTATGGCTACACCTTC; CDR3: CASRSQGKTNYGYTF